This T cell receptor beta chain emerged from a study of early stage breast cancer tumors. Data came from immunoSEQ multiplex PCR; TCRdb stores just in-frame clones and leaves some out. This sample has tens of thousands of clones, with under 80% found just once. V was cut by 4 bases and J by 2 bases, with 5 bases left in between. The CDR3 covers 11 residues. Germline assignment: CDR1 DFQATT and CDR2 SNEGSKA (reference sequence). This TCR was recovered from a person aged 60 to 70 with breast cancer. V usage is TRBV20-1 and J usage is TRBJ1-2, with D unclear. The sequenced sample was blood. CDR3 nucleotides: TGCAGTGCTAAACAGAACTATGGCTACACCTTC. Encoded protein: CSAKQNYGYTF.